Following are 27 T cell receptor beta chains from one sample sequenced in a study of regulatory T cells in long-lasting Graves disease. Both iRepertoire HTBI primers and Arm-PCR of CDR3 regions were used to build the TCR beta libraries. One entry per CDR3 protein, called by TCRdb with MiXCR from the multiplex PCR reads. The data hold 400,000 to 500,000 distinct CDR3 sequences, with about 15% observed a single time. This sample's time point: newly diagnosed GD, antithyroid drugs for less than 3 months. The TCR library was made from RNA extracted from PBMCs. These records were also assigned to another study, of T cells in Graves' hyperthyroidism and ophthalmopathy.

This sample comprised peripheral blood mononuclear cells (PBMCs), obtained at new diagnosis, from a patient treated with antithyroid drugs. The receptors were sampled from a woman in her twenties or thirties with Graves disease.

The table lists this clonotype with many counts. This chain links TRBV20-1 with TRBJ2-1; D uncertain. This CDR3 spans 10 amino acids. Trimming shortened V by 6 bases and J by 7 bases, and 7 bases separated the two germline ends. Germline V gene lookup returns CDR1 DFQATT and CDR2 SNEGSKA (reference sequence). Here the CDR3 reads CSASLNEQFF. The CDR3 DNA sequence: TGCAGTGCGTCATTGAATGAGCAGTTCTTC.

This rearrangement joins TRBV5-1 to TRBJ1-2, with D possibly being TRBD1 (5 bases). There are 18 residues in the CDR3. Germline assignment: CDR1 SGHRS and CDR2 YFSETQ. V was trimmed by 0 bases and J by 0 bases, leaving 18 bases between them. The DNA of the CDR3 is TGCGCCAGCAGCTTGGTGGTACCTCTCAGGGTCACTAACTATGGCTACACCTTC. Residues: CASSLVVPLRVTNYGYTF.

Note on this clonotype: Being one base from a much bigger clone, this may be a read error. The chain is built from TRBV25-1 and TRBJ1-1; perhaps TRBD1 as D (5 bases). CDR1 and CDR2 from the germline V gene are MGHDK and SYGVNS. The length of the CDR3 is 11 residues. Between the trimmed V and J ends, which lost 4 bases and 7 bases, there was a span of 7 bases. CDR3 coding DNA: TGTGCCAGCAGTGTGGGGGGTGAAGCTTTCTTT. Translating gives CASSVGGEAFF.

The sample holds many counts of this clonotype. The J gene is TRBJ2-1, the V gene TRBV7-9; 9 bases match TRBD2. Trimming removed 3 bases from V and 9 bases from J; junction bases left unmatched: 6. There are 14 residues in the CDR3. Germline V gene data show CDR1 as SEHNR and CDR2 as FQNEAQ (reference sequence). CDR3 nucleotides: TGTGCCAGCAGCTTTGAGCGGGAGGTGGGTGAGCAGTTCTTC. Residues: CASSFEREVGEQFF.

This clonotype was counted at least ten times. The chain is built from TRBV28 and TRBJ2-3; D ambiguous. The CDR3 length is 16 residues. Trimming shortened V by 4 bases and J by 0 bases, and 14 bases separated the two germline ends. Germline CDR1 reads MDHEN; CDR2 reads SYDVKM. CDR3 sequence: CASSSTRTDSTDTQYF. DNA of the CDR3: TGTGCCAGCAGTTCGACCCGGACGGATAGCACAGATACGCAGTATTTT.

The table lists this clonotype with a few counts. The chain couples TRBV15 to TRBJ1-5; D possibly corresponds to TRBD1 (6 bases). The length of the CDR3 is 15 residues. The V and J ends lost 0 bases and 7 bases respectively, with 13 bases between them. CDR1 LNHNV and CDR2 YYDKDF come from the germline V gene (reference sequence). The CDR3 DNA reads as TGTGCCACCAGCAGAGATAGAGGCAGGGGACAGCCCCAGCATTTT. This encodes CATSRDRGRGQPQHF.

This chain links TRBV7-9 with TRBJ2-7; D might be TRBD1 or TRBD2, each matching 5 bases. This CDR3 region has 15 residues. In germline, CDR1 is SEHNR, CDR2 FQNEAQ (reference sequence). The ends were cut back, 4 bases at V and 2 bases at J, with 15 bases in the middle. The CDR3 sequence: CASSSPRDETYEQYF. CDR3 in DNA: TGTGCCAGCAGCTCCCCCCGGGACGAGACCTACGAGCAGTACTTC.

In this sample, this clonotype turned up many times. V gene TRBV27 combines with J gene TRBJ2-1; 7 bases agree with TRBD1. Germline trimming cut 6 bases from V and 13 bases from J; bases unmatched to any gene: 6. The CDR3 is made up of 11 amino acids. Looked up from germline, CDR1 is MNHEY and CDR2 is SMNVEV (reference sequence). In DNA form, the CDR3 reads TGTGCCAGCAGCGCAGGACAGGCTCAGTTCTTC. Its protein product is CASSAGQAQFF.

This chain links TRBV6-1 with TRBJ2-1, with D perhaps TRBD2 (5 bases). Germline CDR1 MNHNS, CDR2 SASEGT. Deletions cut 6 bases from V and 0 bases from J, with 12 bases between. The CDR3 spans 15 residues. CDR3 loop: CASRSGIGSYNEQFF. CDR3 nucleotide sequence: TGTGCCAGCAGATCCGGGATAGGCTCCTACAATGAGCAGTTCTTC.

For this clonotype: Germline is not matched at one junction end, which may reflect a read error. V is TRBV28 and J is TRBJ2-7; 9 nucleotides agree with TRBD2. Germline V CDR1 and CDR2: MDHEN, SYDVKM. The CDR3 has 16 residues. The CDR3 is CASTPVDLAGAYERYF. CDR3 bases: TGTGCCAGCACCCCGGTAGATTTAGCGGGAGCCTACGAGCGGTACTTC.

This clonotype was observed a handful of times. The V gene is TRBV28, the J gene TRBJ2-3; D possibly corresponds to TRBD2 (6 bases). The CDR3 totals 15 residues. V dropped 5 bases and J dropped 6 bases, with 18 bases sitting between them. The V gene's germline CDR1 is MDHEN and CDR2 SYDVKM. The CDR3 DNA is TGTGCCAGCAGTCGCCCGGGACTCGACCTTGATACGCAGTATTTT. Translation: CASSRPGLDLDTQYF.

At least ten counts were recorded for this clonotype. The J gene is TRBJ2-1, the V gene TRBV2; D possibly corresponds to TRBD2 (5 bases). The CDR3 sequence is 13 residues long. Trimming stripped 10 bases from V and 4 bases from J, with 14 bases between. Germline lookup yields CDR1 SNHLY and CDR2 FYNNEI. The CDR3 here is CATTRTPYNEQFF. CDR3 sequence (DNA): TGTGCCACCACTAGGACGCCGTACAATGAGCAGTTCTTC.

This clonotype was counted a few times. The chain recombines TRBV6-1 with TRBJ2-3; 7 nucleotides line up with TRBD2. From germline, CDR1 is MNHNS and CDR2 SASEGT. After removal of 8 bases from V and 1 base from J, the junction contained 12 bases not matched to a gene. This CDR3 is 16 amino acids long. The CDR3 sequence is CASGRLEGGGTDTQYF. The CDR3 bases are TGTGCCAGCGGGCGATTAGAGGGAGGGGGCACAGATACGCAGTATTTT.

The genes are TRBV9 and TRBJ1-4; 7 nucleotides align to TRBD1. V lost 1 base, J lost 5 bases, and 2 bases stayed unmatched. Germline assignment: CDR1 SGDLS and CDR2 YYNGEE. The CDR3 loop spans 14 amino acids. The CDR3: CASSVRDSNEKLFF. CDR3 DNA sequence: TGTGCCAGCAGCGTAAGGGACAGCAATGAAAAACTGTTTTTT.

The chain carries TRBV4-1 and TRBJ2-1; possibly TRBD2 for D (6 bases). The CDR3 has 18 amino acids. Trimming pared 4 bases from V and 2 bases from J, leaving 21 bases between. Germline-derived CDR1 and CDR2 are MGHRA and YSYEKL. The CDR3 bases are TGCGCCAGCAGCCCGCGGAGGGCGGAACAACAAACCTACAATGAGCAGTTCTTC. Amino acids: CASSPRRAEQQTYNEQFF.

This clonotype showed up many times. The rearrangement uses TRBV5-1 and TRBJ2-1, with 8 bases matching TRBD1. Unmatched junction bases numbered 13, after V lost 4 bases and J lost 7 bases. The CDR3 is 16 amino acids. Germline CDR1 SGHRS, CDR2 YFSETQ. The CDR3 DNA is TGCGCCAGCAGCGACCCGACAGGGGCCGCTTGGAATGAGCAGTTCTTC. It is translated as CASSDPTGAAWNEQFF.

This clonotype was counted ten times or more. The chain combines TRBV28 with TRBJ2-7; 9 bases match TRBD1. V lost 7 bases to trimming and J lost 6 bases; unmatched junction nucleotides: 10. CDR3 length: 14 amino acids. Germline V gene lookup returns CDR1 MDHEN and CDR2 SYDVKM. In nucleotides, the CDR3 is TGTGCCAGCACCCGGAGTCCGACAGGGGGCGAGCAGTACTTC. This encodes CASTRSPTGGEQYF. The full variable domain, completed using reference TRBV28 and TRBJ2-7, is DVKVTQSSRYLVKRTGEKVFLECVQDMDHENMFWYRQDPGLGLRLIYFSYDVKMKEKGDIPEGYSVSREKKERFSLILESASTNQTSMYLCASTRSPTGGEQYFGPGTRLTVT.

This clonotype has a handful of counts. The V and J genes are TRBV27 and TRBJ2-3; 10 nucleotides line up with TRBD2. Trimming cost V 4 bases and J 0 bases; bases outside gene matches: 4. Germline assignment: CDR1 MNHEY and CDR2 SMNVEV (reference sequence). The CDR3 runs to 16 residues. The CDR3 DNA reads TGTGCCAGCAGTTCCTCTAGCGGGAGTAGCACAGATACGCAGTATTTT. Translating it yields CASSSSSGSSTDTQYF.

In this sample, this clonotype turned up many times. The chain's CDR3 is CASRTPEQWLEQYF. The CDR3, as DNA: TGTGCCAGCAGAACCCCGGAACAGTGGCTGGAGCAGTACTTC. J is TRBJ2-7 and V is TRBV2, with D uncertain. CDR1 is SNHLY and CDR2 is FYNNEI in the germline V gene. The length of the CDR3 is 14 residues. The V end lost 6 bases, the J end lost 7 bases, and 19 bases lay between the germline ends.

This clonotype was detected once. The J gene is TRBJ2-1, the V gene TRBV5-1; D unresolved. The germline CDR1 and CDR2 sequences are SGHRS and YFSETQ. The CDR3 has 11 amino acids. Trimming took off 4 bases at V and 8 bases at J, with 7 bases between the two ends. CDR3 amino acids: CASSIQYEQFF. CDR3 nucleotide sequence: TGCGCCAGCAGCATACAATATGAGCAGTTCTTC.

J is TRBJ1-2 and V is TRBV7-9; D may be TRBD1 (5 bases). The CDR3 consists of 14 residues. Trimming cost V 4 bases and J 5 bases, with 14 bases left between them. Per the germline V gene, CDR1 is SEHNR and CDR2 is FQNEAQ (reference sequence). CDR3 sequence reads: CASSSGRQSYGYTF. CDR3 bases: TGTGCCAGCAGCTCTGGTCGACAGTCTTATGGCTACACCTTC.

This clonotype was seen ten or more times. CDR3 residues: CASSLEVLETQYF. In DNA, the CDR3 is TGTGCCAGCAGCTTAGAAGTATTAGAGACCCAGTACTTC. The V call is TRBV11-2, the J call TRBJ2-5; D uncertain. Germline V gene sequence: CDR1 SGHAT, CDR2 FQNNGV. With 0 bases removed from V and 4 bases from J, the gap between germline ends came to 6 bases. This CDR3 has 13 residues. Supplemented by reference TRBV11-2 and TRBJ2-5, the full variable domain reads EAGVAQSPRYKIIEKRQSVAFWCNPISGHATLYWYQQILGQGPKLLIQFQNNGVVDDSQLPKDRFSAERLKGVDSTLKIQPAKLEDSAVYLCASSLEVLETQYFGPGTRLLVL.

This clonotype was recorded a few times. This chain uses TRBV19 with TRBJ1-1, with TRBD1 matching over 7 bases. V was pared by 3 bases and J by 0 bases, with 1 base of the junction left unmatched. The CDR3 is made up of 14 amino acids. The germline gives CDR1 LNHDA, CDR2 SQIVND (reference sequence). The chain's CDR3 is CASSMGQLNTEAFF. The CDR3 DNA reads as TGTGCCAGTAGTATGGGACAGCTGAACACTGAAGCTTTCTTT.

Notes on this clonotype: Being one base from a much bigger clone, this may be a read error. The chain recombines TRBV7-8 with TRBJ2-1; 12 positions match TRBD2. Germline CDR1 reads SGHVS; CDR2 reads FQNEAQ. The CDR3 spans 15 residues. CDR3 nucleotides: TGTGCCAGCGGCTTAACTAGCGGGAGGACGAATGAGCAGTTCTTC. It encodes CASGLTSGRTNEQFF.

This clonotype has ten or more counts. The rearrangement joins TRBV15 to TRBJ2-1; 12 bases are a match to TRBD2. The V gene's germline CDR1 is LNHNV and CDR2 YYDKDF (reference sequence). With V trimmed by 1 base and J by 5 bases, 3 bases remained unmatched. CDR3 length: 16 residues. The chain's CDR3 is CATSRGGLAGHNEQFF. The CDR3 coding sequence is TGTGCCACCAGCAGAGGCGGACTAGCGGGACACAATGAGCAGTTCTTC.

The chain links TRBV5-1 to TRBJ2-7; TRBD2 aligns across 8 bases. Trimming removed 4 bases from V and 1 base from J; junction bases left unmatched: 7. Germline CDR1 SGHRS, CDR2 YFSETQ. The CDR3 sequence is 15 residues long. This CDR3 is CASSTTGTSSYEQYF. For the CDR3, the DNA is TGCGCCAGCAGCACCACCGGGACTAGTTCCTACGAGCAGTACTTC.

This clonotype has more than one count but fewer than ten. The V gene is TRBV3-1, the J gene TRBJ2-4; unclear D gene. The CDR3 runs 18 residues. The germline V gene has CDR1 LGHDT and CDR2 YNNKEL (reference sequence). The germline V and J ends were trimmed by 4 bases and 0 bases, with 19 bases remaining between them. CDR3 DNA sequence: TGTGCCAGCAGCCCACTACCCTCAAGCGACCTAGCCAAAAACATTCAGTACTTC. Its translation is CASSPLPSSDLAKNIQYF.